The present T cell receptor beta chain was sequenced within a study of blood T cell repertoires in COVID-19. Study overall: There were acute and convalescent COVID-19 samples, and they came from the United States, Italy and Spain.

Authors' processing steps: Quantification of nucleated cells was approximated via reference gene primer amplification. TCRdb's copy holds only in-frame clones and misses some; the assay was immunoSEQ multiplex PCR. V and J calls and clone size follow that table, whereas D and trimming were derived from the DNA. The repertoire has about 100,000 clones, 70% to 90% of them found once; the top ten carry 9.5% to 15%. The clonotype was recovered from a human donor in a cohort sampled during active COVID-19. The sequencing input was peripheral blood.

CDR3 amino acids: CASSYSQNTEAFF. The DNA of the CDR3 is TGCGCCAGCAGCTATTCCCAGAACACTGAAGCTTTCTTT. The chain couples TRBV5-1 to TRBJ1-1; D unresolved. The CDR3 has 13 residues. Looked up from germline, CDR1 is SGHRS and CDR2 is YFSETQ. V lost 3 bases, J lost 1 base, and 7 bases lay in between.